The T cell receptor beta chain described here comes from a study of T cells after yellow fever vaccination. Overall study context: It was SMART-Seq v4 Ultra Low Input that prepared the fractions with low cell numbers. Overall study findings and caveats: Clones from primary vaccination mostly reappeared after the booster (about 97% CD4, around 90% CD8). Abundant clonotypes (contaminants from the bulk population) could be present in FACS-sorted repertoires.

Each CDR3 protein is one row after TCRdb ran MiXCR on the 5' RACE reads. This sample has more than 90,000 distinct CDR3 sequences, with around 7.2% found just once. The length of the CDR3 is 12 residues. Germline V gene data show CDR1 as DFQATT and CDR2 as SNEGSKA (reference sequence). With 5 bases removed from V and 4 bases from J, the gap between germline ends came to 9 bases. There are many counts of this clonotype. The antigen is unknown. The sequence was collected from a man aged 18 to 30 who received the YFV17D yellow fever vaccine. This rearrangement joins TRBV20-1 to TRBJ1-5, with D unresolved. This material consisted of CD4+ T cells sorted from PBMCs, taken more than 40 days after the first yellow fever vaccination. The CDR3 DNA reads TGCAGTGCTCAGGACGGGAATCAGCCCCAGCATTTT. Its translation is CSAQDGNQPQHF.